This T cell receptor (beta chain) is drawn from a study of PD-1 blockade in classical Hodgkin lymphoma. Study-level points and caveats: The authors excluded patients who started nivolumab under 1 year after ASCT.

Libraries were prepared by immunoSEQ multiplex PCR; TCRdb keeps only in-frame clonotypes and omits some of them. This table holds about 25,000 clones, 60% to 85% found once. Exposure to brentuximab vedotin varied, and each patient had relapsed following autologous stem cell transplantation. On this clone itself: Its antigen is unknown.

Trimming stripped 0 bases from V and 2 bases from J, with 12 bases between. The CDR3 covers 15 residues. Germline V gene sequence: CDR1 SGDLS, CDR2 YYNGEE. The rearrangement joins TRBV9 to TRBJ2-7, with a tentative D call TRBD2 (5 bases). This TCR was recovered from a human donor with classical Hodgkin lymphoma. The sample in question was peripheral blood mononuclear cells (PBMCs), obtained before the second cycle of nivolumab. CDR3 sequence reads: CASSVGLAGPYEQYF. In DNA form, the CDR3 reads TGTGCCAGCAGCGTAGGGCTAGCTGGCCCCTACGAGCAGTACTTC.